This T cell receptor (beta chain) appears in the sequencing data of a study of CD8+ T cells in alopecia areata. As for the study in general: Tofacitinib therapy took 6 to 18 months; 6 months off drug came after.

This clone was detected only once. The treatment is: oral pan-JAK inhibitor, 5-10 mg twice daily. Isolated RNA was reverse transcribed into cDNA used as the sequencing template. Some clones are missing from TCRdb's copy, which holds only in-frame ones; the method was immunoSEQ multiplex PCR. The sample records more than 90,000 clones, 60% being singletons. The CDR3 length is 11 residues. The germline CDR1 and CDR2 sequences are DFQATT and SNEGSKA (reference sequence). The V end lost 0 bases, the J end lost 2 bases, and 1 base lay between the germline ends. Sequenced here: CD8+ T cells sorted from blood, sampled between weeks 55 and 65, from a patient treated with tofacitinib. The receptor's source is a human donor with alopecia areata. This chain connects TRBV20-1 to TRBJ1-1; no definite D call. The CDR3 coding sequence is TGCAGTGCTAGAGATAACACTGAAGCTTTCTTT. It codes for CSARDNTEAFF.